The 20 T cell receptor beta chains presented below share a single source sample, sequenced in a study of cytomegalovirus exposure and HLA in healthy donors. It was with 60 Vbeta and 13 Jbeta primers that the PCR ran. Clones were read by immunoSEQ multiplex PCR, and TCRdb kept only the in-frame ones, dropping some. The sample yields over 50,000 clones, approximately 83% seen once. Sequenced material: PBMCs. Source of these receptors: a man aged 35-49 years in good health and CMV-seronegative.

About this clone: The identical CDR3 is also encoded by other nucleotide sequences in the sample. The chain is built from TRBV9 and TRBJ2-1, with 9 bases lining up with TRBD2. The V gene end was trimmed by 2 bases and the J gene end by 1 base; junction bases not matched to a gene: 1. Germline V CDR1 and CDR2: SGDLS, YYNGEE. This CDR3 contains 15 residues. Here the CDR3 DNA reads TGTGCCAGCAGCGTGAGCGGGGGGTCCTACAATGAGCAGTTCTTC. Its translation: CASSVSGGSYNEQFF.

The chain joins TRBV18 to TRBJ1-1; 7 bases fit TRBD1. The CDR3 has 14 residues. Germline trimming cut 3 bases from V and 1 base from J; bases unmatched to any gene: 2. Germline-derived CDR1 and CDR2 are KGHSH and LQKENI. This CDR3 is CASSPDRANTEAFF. In DNA, the CDR3 is TGTGCCAGCTCACCCGACAGGGCGAACACTGAAGCTTTCTTT.

The chain combines TRBV15 with TRBJ2-7; D not certain. The CDR3 totals 14 residues. The germline V and J ends were trimmed by 2 bases and 0 bases, with 8 bases remaining between them. Germline V gives CDR1 LNHNV, CDR2 YYDKDF (reference sequence). This CDR3 reads CATSRSASSYEQYV. The DNA of the CDR3 is TGTGCCACCAGCAGATCGGCTAGCTCCTACGAGCAGTACGTC.

This chain uses TRBV5-3 with TRBJ2-3; 8 positions agree with TRBD2. TRBV5-3 is reported as an ORF; its role is uncertain. V lost 4 bases and J lost 2; bases outside the gene matches: 6. The length of the CDR3 is 15 residues. CDR3: CARSLNSGTTDTQYF. The CDR3 region has the DNA TGTGCCAGAAGCCTTAATAGCGGGACCACAGATACGCAGTATTTT.

The chain links TRBV6-5 to TRBJ1-1; no reliable D call. Trimming took off 2 bases at V and 1 base at J, with 8 bases between the two ends. CDR1 is MNHEY and CDR2 is SVGAGI in the germline V gene. This CDR3 spans 14 amino acids. CDR3 in amino acids: CASSYAGPNTEAFF. CDR3 bases: TGTGCCAGCAGTTACGCGGGCCCGAACACTGAAGCTTTCTTT.

This chain links TRBV19 with TRBJ1-1; D is perhaps TRBD1 (6 bases). V lost 3 bases, J lost 0 bases, and 14 bases lay in between. The CDR3 sequence is 16 residues long. Germline CDR1 is LNHDA and CDR2 is SQIVND (reference sequence). CDR3 loop: CASSIGTFAMNTEAFF. CDR3 bases: TGTGCCAGTAGTATCGGGACATTTGCCATGAACACTGAAGCTTTCTTT.

The CDR3 loop is CASSASYEQYF. Written as DNA, the CDR3 is TGTGCCAGCAGCGCGTCCTACGAGCAGTACTTC. V and J are TRBV7-2 and TRBJ2-7; D is uncertain. This CDR3 is 11 amino acids long. V lost 5 bases, J lost 1 base, and 3 bases lay in between. CDR1 SGHTA and CDR2 FQGNSA come from the germline V gene.

This chain links TRBV15 with TRBJ1-4, with 11 bases matching TRBD1. The germline V gene has CDR1 LNHNV and CDR2 YYDKDF (reference sequence). V lost 3 bases to trimming and J lost 8 bases; unmatched junction nucleotides: 8. This CDR3 is built from 16 residues. CDR3 amino acids: CATSRRTGGLGEKLFF. The CDR3, as DNA: TGTGCCACCAGCAGGAGGACAGGGGGCCTGGGAGAAAAACTGTTTTTT.

This clone came up once. A junction boundary mismatches the germline segment, possibly from a read error. The CDR3 DNA is TGTCCCAGCAGCCACTACACAGATACGCAGTATTTT. As protein: CPSSHYTDTQYF. J is TRBJ2-3 and V is TRBV7-9; D is unclear. The CDR3 has 12 residues. Germline V gives CDR1 SEHNR, CDR2 FQNEAQ (reference sequence).

This clone was observed once. The chain recombines TRBV4-2 with TRBJ1-2, with D hard to call. This CDR3 has 15 amino acids. The V end was cut by 0 bases, the J end by 5 bases, with 13 bases between. Per germline, CDR1 LGHNA and CDR2 YNFKEQ. Here the CDR3 reads CASSQEVGLEYGYTF. As DNA, the CDR3 is TGTGCCAGCAGCCAAGAAGTGGGTTTGGAGTATGGCTACACCTTC.

The CDR3 DNA is TGTGCCAGCAGCTTTTCTGGGCGCACTGAAGCTTTCTTT. This sequence encodes CASSFSGRTEAFF. The J gene is TRBJ1-1, the V gene TRBV11-3; no reliable D call. The CDR3 totals 13 residues. The V end lost 3 bases, the J end lost 4 bases, and 9 bases lay between the germline ends. The germline V gene encodes CDR1 SGHNT and CDR2 YENEEA.

In this sample, this clone turned up once. V is TRBV30 and J is TRBJ2-7, with a weak D call TRBD2 (5 bases). The V and J ends lost 3 bases and 3 bases respectively, with 12 bases between them. This CDR3 is 13 amino acids long. Germline V CDR1 and CDR2: GTSNPN, SVGIG (reference sequence). The CDR3 spells CAWSVGRDYEQYF. The CDR3 DNA reads as TGTGCCTGGAGCGTAGGACGGGACTACGAGCAGTACTTC. Complete variable domain (other parts from reference TRBV30 and TRBJ2-7): SQTIHQWPATLVQPVGSPLSLECTVEGTSNPNLYWYRQAAGRGLQLLFYSVGIGQISSEVPQNLSASRPQDRQFILSSKKLLLSDSGFYLCAWSVGRDYEQYFGPGTRLTVT.

V usage is TRBV6-1 and J usage is TRBJ2-5; D gene unclear. Germline V CDR1 and CDR2: MNHNS, SASEGT. Between the trimmed V and J ends, which lost 3 bases and 6 bases, there was a span of 8 bases. The CDR3 runs 12 residues. The CDR3 bases are TGTGCCAGCAGTGATACGGTCCAGACCCAGTACTTC. Protein: CASSDTVQTQYF.

CDR3 sequence: CASRFGTSGGNTGELFF. CDR3 DNA: TGTGCCAGCAGGTTTGGGACTAGCGGGGGGAACACCGGGGAGCTGTTTTTT. The chain has TRBV2 and TRBJ2-2; 14 bases fit TRBD2. The V gene's germline CDR1 is SNHLY and CDR2 FYNNEI. CDR3 length: 17 residues. Trimming cost V 6 bases and J 1 base; bases outside gene matches: 4.

V and J are TRBV9 and TRBJ2-1; D might be TRBD2 (5 bases). The length of the CDR3 is 16 residues. V lost 0 bases, J lost 8 bases, and 18 bases lay in between. CDR1 and CDR2 (germline): SGDLS, YYNGEE. The CDR3 reads CASSVDWRGFRDEQFF. Written as DNA, the CDR3 is TGTGCCAGCAGCGTAGACTGGAGAGGGTTTCGTGATGAGCAGTTCTTC.

This chain connects TRBV29-1 to TRBJ1-3; D is unclear. This CDR3 is 11 amino acids long. Germline V gene sequence: CDR1 SQVTM, CDR2 ANQGSEA. Trimming pared 3 bases from V and 4 bases from J, leaving 4 bases between. CDR3 in amino acids: CSVDRGNTIYF. CDR3 bases: TGCAGCGTTGACCGGGGAAACACCATATATTTT. The variable domain in full, with the rest retrieved from reference TRBV29-1 and TRBJ1-3, is SAVISQKPSRDICQRGTSLTIQCQVDSQVTMMFWYRQQPGQSLTLIATANQGSEATYESGFVIDKFPISRPNLTFSTLTVSNMSPEDSSIYLCSVDRGNTIYFGEGSWLTVV.

The chain joins TRBV5-1 to TRBJ2-7; 8 nucleotides line up with TRBD1. The CDR3 is 15 residues long. From germline, CDR1 is SGHRS and CDR2 YFSETQ. Trimming cost V 4 bases and J 4 bases; bases outside gene matches: 10. CDR3 DNA: TGCGCCAGCAGCCGCGGGAACAGGGGGTATTACGAGCAGTACTTC. It codes for CASSRGNRGYYEQYF.

The chain recombines TRBV5-1 with TRBJ2-1; D might be TRBD1 (5 bases). V lost 4 bases and J lost 8, with 16 bases in between. Germline V gene data show CDR1 as SGHRS and CDR2 as YFSETQ. The CDR3 covers 14 residues. In DNA form, the CDR3 reads TGCGCCAGCAGCAAACACCAAACCAGGGATGAGCAGTTCTTC. It yields the protein CASSKHQTRDEQFF. Complete variable domain (other parts from reference TRBV5-1 and TRBJ2-1): KAGVTQTPRYLIKTRGQQVTLSCSPISGHRSVSWYQQTPGQGLQFLFEYFSETQRNKGNFPGRFSGRQFSNSRSEMNVSTLELGDSALYLCASSKHQTRDEQFFGPGTRLTVL.

Only one count was recorded for this clone. This chain uses TRBV11-2 with TRBJ2-1, with TRBD1 identical over 7 bases. The trim removed 2 bases at V and 1 base at J, leaving 5 bases unmatched. This CDR3 spans 16 amino acids. Looked up from germline, CDR1 is SGHAT and CDR2 is FQNNGV. In DNA, the CDR3 is TGTGCCAGCAGCTTATATTACAGGGGTTCCTACAATGAGCAGTTCTTC. It specifies CASSLYYRGSYNEQFF.

This chain links TRBV7-9 with TRBJ2-7, with D possibly being TRBD1 (6 bases). Trimming removed 5 bases at V and 6 bases at J, with 11 bases between. CDR1 is SEHNR and CDR2 is FQNEAQ in the germline V gene (reference sequence). The CDR3 contains 12 residues. CDR3 protein: CASSERGSEQYV. The CDR3 nucleotides read TGTGCCAGCAGCGAGAGGGGGAGCGAGCAGTACGTC.